Each of the 32 T cell receptor beta chains below was sequenced from the same sample in a study of human T cells and chemical hapten exposure (dated by TCRdb to about 2021). Receptor libraries were prepared by RACE. Sequencing took place on a NextSeq 500. TCRdb reran the public reads through fastp at Q25 and MiXCR, keeping productive beta chains. Merged by CDR3 protein, the rows form single entries marked with the most common genes and DNA. The sample table records roughly 250,000 distinct CDR3 sequences; over 8% of these occur just once. The ten largest clones take up 2.3% of the sample. Explained via the paper, the time point label denotes: pre-sensitization, week 0. The treatment or condition label corresponds to: therapeutic diphenylcyclopropenone sensitization with weekly scalp DPC. The sequencing here drew on whole blood, taken in connection with sensitization to the hapten diphenylcyclopropenone (DPC). Every receptor here comes from a middle-aged woman with alopecia areata. Some clones in this sample may be carry-over from other donors' samples.

This clonotype was detected only a few times. The CDR3 spells CASSLGQLGNEQYF. The DNA of the CDR3 is TGTGCCAGCAGTTTAGGACAGTTGGGTAACGAGCAGTACTTC. The chain couples TRBV27 to TRBJ2-7, with D possibly matching TRBD1 (6 bases). Germline V gives CDR1 MNHEY, CDR2 SMNVEV (reference sequence). The ends were cut back, 2 bases at V and 5 bases at J, with 13 bases in the middle. The CDR3 runs 14 residues.

This clonotype has just a few counts. V is TRBV2 and J is TRBJ2-1; no firm D call. CDR3 length: 13 amino acids. Germline CDR1 SNHLY, CDR2 FYNNEI. Trimming pared 7 bases from V and 4 bases from J, leaving 11 bases between. The CDR3 region has the DNA TGTGCCAGCACGCGCGGAAAGTACAATGAGCAGTTCTTC. Its protein product is CASTRGKYNEQFF.

The chain joins TRBV4-3 to TRBJ1-2; 9 bases are a match to TRBD1. The ends lost 4 bases at V and 3 bases at J; junction bases unmatched: 12. The CDR3 consists of 17 residues. The germline gives CDR1 LGHNA, CDR2 YSLEER. The CDR3 sequence: CASSPVPPDRGYYGYTF. The CDR3 nucleotides are TGCGCCAGCAGCCCCGTGCCCCCGGACAGGGGCTACTATGGCTACACCTTC.

This clonotype has just a few counts. The V and J genes are TRBV29-1 and TRBJ2-7; D possibly corresponds to TRBD1 (5 bases). From germline, CDR1 is SQVTM and CDR2 ANQGSEA. The CDR3 is 14 residues long. V was cut by 4 bases and J by 4 bases, with 17 bases left in between. The CDR3 coding sequence is TGCAGCGTTGCTGGGGCACTCGGAGAATACGAGCAGTACTTC. It yields the protein CSVAGALGEYEQYF.

This clonotype was seen ten or more times. The germline gene is not matched at one end of the junction; a read error may be the cause. The chain is built from TRBV4-1 and TRBJ2-6; D perhaps matches TRBD1 (6 bases). The CDR3 has 18 amino acids. Germline CDR1 and CDR2: MGHRA and YSYEKL. The CDR3 region is CASSPPGAGPSRANVLTF. The CDR3 DNA reads TGCGCCAGCAGCCCGCCAGGGGCAGGCCCCTCTCGGGCCAACGTCCTGACTTTC.

The genes are TRBV28 and TRBJ1-1; 7 nucleotides align to TRBD1. Germline assignment: CDR1 MDHEN and CDR2 SYDVKM. V lost 5 bases and J lost 8; bases outside the gene matches: 8. The CDR3 runs to 13 residues. The CDR3 DNA reads as TGTGCCAGCAGTCGGGGACAGAGGAGGGAAGCTTTCTTT. This gives the protein CASSRGQRREAFF.

The CDR3, as DNA: TGTGCCAGCTCACCGTTAAACAGGGGACAGACTGAAGCTTTCTTT. It codes for CASSPLNRGQTEAFF. V and J are TRBV18 and TRBJ1-1; 7 bases map to TRBD1. Germline lookup yields CDR1 KGHSH and CDR2 LQKENI. The CDR3 loop spans 15 amino acids. Trimming removed 3 bases from V and 5 bases from J; junction bases left unmatched: 9.

The J gene is TRBJ2-5, the V gene TRBV20-1; no firm D call. The CDR3 is 14 residues long. The germline V and J ends were trimmed by 1 base and 5 bases, with 14 bases remaining between them. CDR1 and CDR2 (germline): DFQATT, SNEGSKA (reference sequence). CDR3 sequence: CSARVPQYPETQYF. CDR3 nucleotides: TGCAGTGCTAGAGTTCCCCAGTATCCGGAGACCCAGTACTTC.

This clonotype has only a few counts. The V call is TRBV6-5, the J call TRBJ2-3; D unresolved. Trimming took off 6 bases at V and 1 base at J, with 11 bases between the two ends. Germline V gene lookup returns CDR1 MNHEY and CDR2 SVGAGI. The CDR3 has 14 amino acids. This chain's CDR3 is CASSNLLGTDTQYF. In DNA form, the CDR3 reads TGTGCCAGCAGCAATCTCCTCGGCACAGATACGCAGTATTTT.

This clonotype came up a few times. The chain couples TRBV29-1 to TRBJ2-7, with D perhaps TRBD1 (5 bases). The germline V gene has CDR1 SQVTM and CDR2 ANQGSEA. V lost 7 bases and J lost 0, with 16 bases in between. This CDR3 contains 14 residues. CDR3 sequence: CSASGASLSYEQYF. The CDR3 nucleotides are TGCAGCGCCTCTGGGGCGTCTCTCTCCTACGAGCAGTACTTC.

The chain has TRBV5-1 and TRBJ2-5, with TRBD1 identical over 8 bases. Trimming removed 4 bases from V and 4 bases from J; junction bases left unmatched: 6. The CDR3 is made up of 14 amino acids. In germline, CDR1 is SGHRS, CDR2 YFSETQ. The CDR3 nucleotides are TGCGCCAGCAGCCTTGGCAGGGGGCTAGAGACCCAGTACTTC. As protein: CASSLGRGLETQYF.

V and J are TRBV20-1 and TRBJ2-3; TRBD1 or TRBD2 may be the D gene (5 bases each). Germline lookup yields CDR1 DFQATT and CDR2 SNEGSKA (reference sequence). The CDR3 is made up of 13 amino acids. V dropped 7 bases and J dropped 6 bases, with 17 bases sitting between them. The CDR3 DNA reads as TGCAGTGGGGGTCGAGACGGGACCGATACGCAGTATTTT. Amino acid sequence: CSGGRDGTDTQYF.

This clonotype appeared a few times. This sequence joins TRBV5-1 and TRBJ2-3; D could derive from TRBD1 or TRBD2 (6 bases each). V lost 5 bases to trimming and J lost 0 bases, with 13 bases between them. The CDR3 sequence is 15 residues long. Germline V gives CDR1 SGHRS, CDR2 YFSETQ. The CDR3 DNA reads TGCGCCAGCAGAATGGGGGGCTACAGCACAGATACGCAGTATTTT. This translates into CASRMGGYSTDTQYF.

In this sample, this clonotype turned up a few times. J is TRBJ2-4 and V is TRBV20-1; D not resolved. The CDR3 runs to 13 residues. V was cut by 6 bases and J by 2 bases, with 11 bases left in between. The germline V gene has CDR1 DFQATT and CDR2 SNEGSKA (reference sequence). CDR3 protein: CSAILRTKNIQYF. CDR3 DNA sequence: TGCAGTGCAATCCTTCGGACCAAAAACATTCAGTACTTC.

This clonotype was recorded a few times. The chain couples TRBV29-1 to TRBJ1-3, with 7 bases aligning to TRBD1. The germline V gene encodes CDR1 SQVTM and CDR2 ANQGSEA. V was pared by 1 base and J by 0 bases, with 6 bases of the junction left unmatched. The CDR3 is 16 residues long. CDR3 protein: CSVEVVPGGSGNTIYF. The CDR3 DNA is TGCAGCGTTGAAGTTGTTCCAGGGGGCTCTGGAAACACCATATATTTT.

The J gene is TRBJ1-6, the V gene TRBV3-2; whether TRBD1, the table's D call, matches the DNA was not checked. TRBV3-2 is flagged as a pseudogene. CDR3 length: 17 amino acids. The CDR3 loop is CASSQPPGQANNSPLHF. The CDR3 nucleotides are TGTGCCAGCAGCCAGCCGCCCGGGCAGGCCAATAATTCACCCCTCCACTTT.

This clonotype was observed a handful of times. V and J are TRBV12-3 or TRBV12-4 and TRBJ1-4; the D is unclear. The CDR3 contains 12 residues. V was pared by 6 bases and J by 5 bases, with 7 bases between. CDR3 nucleotide sequence: TGTGCCAGCAGCGGACCAAATGAAAAACTGTTTTTT. This sequence encodes CASSGPNEKLFF.

The rearrangement joins TRBV3-1 to TRBJ2-5; 11 positions match TRBD2. The CDR3 has 12 amino acids. Germline-derived CDR1 and CDR2 are LGHDT and YNNKEL (reference sequence). V lost 10 bases to trimming and J lost 9 bases; unmatched junction nucleotides: 7. The CDR3 here is CATRTSGSPQYF. The CDR3 region has the DNA TGTGCCACCCGGACTAGCGGGTCCCCCCAGTACTTC.

The chain's CDR3 is CASSFRPLGEQFF. The DNA for the CDR3 is TGCGCCAGCAGCTTCCGACCCCTGGGGGAGCAGTTCTTC. This chain joins TRBV5-1 and TRBJ2-1; D not resolved. CDR3 length equals 13 residues. V was cut by 2 bases and J by 10 bases, with 13 bases left in between. The V gene's germline CDR1 is SGHRS and CDR2 YFSETQ.

This clonotype was found many times. The genes are TRBV6-5 and TRBJ1-1, with 7 bases matching TRBD1. The CDR3 spans 14 residues. Germline loops: CDR1 MNHEY, CDR2 SVGAGI. With V trimmed by 5 bases and J by 3 bases, 6 bases remained unmatched. This CDR3 reads CASSIGQAYTEAFF. CDR3 DNA sequence: TGTGCCAGCAGTATCGGACAGGCCTACACTGAAGCTTTCTTT.

This clonotype was picked up many times. This chain joins TRBV7-3 and TRBJ2-1; 7 nucleotides line up with TRBD1. The V gene's germline CDR1 is SGHTA and CDR2 FQGTGA. V shed 1 base and J 2 bases; nucleotides not matched to a gene: 8. CDR3 size: 17 residues. The CDR3 reads CASSLNPGQPPYNEQFF. The CDR3 DNA reads TGTGCCAGCAGCTTAAACCCGGGACAGCCTCCCTACAATGAGCAGTTCTTC.

The chain couples TRBV20-1 to TRBJ1-4; tentative D call: TRBD1 (5 bases). The CDR3 covers 13 residues. Trimming removed 3 bases from V and 7 bases from J, with 12 bases in between. Germline-derived CDR1 and CDR2 are DFQATT and SNEGSKA (reference sequence). CDR3 coding DNA: TGCAGTGCTAGTTCGTACAGGAGTGAAAAACTGTTTTTT. Translated: CSASSYRSEKLFF.

V usage is TRBV10-2 and J usage is TRBJ2-5; D uncertain. Trimming stripped 8 bases from V and 3 bases from J, with 19 bases between. Germline loops: CDR1 WSHSY, CDR2 SAAADI. This CDR3 contains 15 residues. CDR3 region: CASRLGRRPEETQYF. The CDR3 nucleotides read TGCGCCAGCCGATTAGGGCGGCGACCCGAAGAGACCCAGTACTTC.

In its sample, this clonotype was seen many times. This chain links TRBV6-5 with TRBJ2-7; 9 nucleotides match TRBD1. This CDR3 spans 14 amino acids. V lost 5 bases and J lost 5; bases outside the gene matches: 7. CDR1 MNHEY and CDR2 SVGAGI come from the germline V gene. The CDR3 spells CASSKRQGVDEQYF. The CDR3 DNA reads as TGTGCCAGCAGTAAACGACAGGGGGTAGACGAGCAGTACTTC.

This clonotype was seen a few times. This chain connects TRBV6-2 or TRBV6-3 to TRBJ2-7; D may match TRBD1 or TRBD2 (6 bases each). The CDR3 length is 14 residues. Germline V lookup: CDR1 MNHEY, CDR2 SVGEGT. Trimming removed 8 bases at V and 3 bases at J, with 17 bases between. The CDR3 DNA sequence: TGTGCCAGCTGCCGAACCGGGGGCGTCTACGAGCAGTACTTC. This translates into CASCRTGGVYEQYF.

This clonotype appeared a few times. V is TRBV28 and J is TRBJ2-5; either TRBD1 or TRBD2 may supply D (6 bases each). This CDR3 region has 16 residues. CDR1 is MDHEN and CDR2 is SYDVKM in the germline V gene. Between the trimmed V and J ends, which lost 6 bases and 5 bases, there was a span of 22 bases. CDR3 protein: CASRPRGLATGETQYF. CDR3 DNA sequence: TGTGCCAGCAGACCTCGGGGGCTTGCCACCGGGGAGACCCAGTACTTC. Full variable domain (rest looked up from reference TRBV28 and TRBJ2-5): DVKVTQSSRYLVKRTGEKVFLECVQDMDHENMFWYRQDPGLGLRLIYFSYDVKMKEKGDIPEGYSVSREKKERFSLILESASTNQTSMYLCASRPRGLATGETQYFGPGTRLLVL.

The chain employs TRBV6-5 and TRBJ2-5; D remains unclear. The CDR3 contains 12 residues. Germline CDR1 is MNHEY and CDR2 is SVGAGI. V lost 5 bases and J lost 5, with 9 bases in between. The CDR3 is CASSTNLETQYF. DNA of the CDR3: TGTGCCAGCAGTACGAATCTGGAGACCCAGTACTTC.

In its sample, this clonotype was seen a few times. The V gene is TRBV6-1, the J gene TRBJ2-7; 9 bases align to TRBD1. Germline V gives CDR1 MNHNS, CDR2 SASEGT. The CDR3 loop spans 15 amino acids. Here the CDR3 reads CAVARPGQGPYEQYF. The CDR3 DNA follows: TGTGCGGTCGCCCGTCCAGGACAGGGGCCCTACGAGCAGTACTTC.

This clonotype has a count of ten or more. V usage is TRBV28 and J usage is TRBJ2-7; 10 bases fit TRBD1. The germline V gene has CDR1 MDHEN and CDR2 SYDVKM. The CDR3 has 14 residues. After removal of 10 bases from V and 3 bases from J, the junction contained 9 bases not matched to a gene. The CDR3 loop reads CATGLRDRGYEQYF. The CDR3 DNA reads as TGTGCCACCGGTCTCCGGGACAGGGGCTACGAGCAGTACTTC.

This chain connects TRBV7-3 to TRBJ1-4, with 8 positions matching TRBD1. The CDR3 length is 15 residues. Germline loops: CDR1 SGHTA, CDR2 FQGTGA. The trim removed 1 base at V and 8 bases at J, leaving 6 bases unmatched. The CDR3 coding sequence is TGTGCCAGCAGCTTAAACGGACAGGGAGGCGAAAAACTGTTTTTT. This sequence encodes CASSLNGQGGEKLFF.

The chain combines TRBV7-2 with TRBJ2-7, with D uncertain. Per the germline V gene, CDR1 is SGHTA and CDR2 is FQGNSA. The CDR3 contains 13 residues. Between the trimmed V and J ends, which lost 5 bases and 4 bases, there was a span of 12 bases. The CDR3 nucleotides are TGTGCCAGCAGCCTTGGGCGGCTATACGAGCAGTACTTC. It is translated as CASSLGRLYEQYF.

The rearrangement uses TRBV6-5 and TRBJ1-5, with D unclear. The CDR3 contains 15 residues. Germline CDR1 reads MNHEY; CDR2 reads SVGAGI. The ends were cut back, 6 bases at V and 2 bases at J, with 14 bases in the middle. The DNA of the CDR3 is TGTGCCAGCAGCCCGACCCCCGTTGGCAATCAGCCCCAGCATTTT. Amino acids: CASSPTPVGNQPQHF.